This T cell receptor (beta chain) came from a study of blood T cell repertoires in COVID-19. Study-wide background: Collection of acute and convalescent COVID-19 samples took place in the United States, Italy and Spain. Nucleic acid was either cDNA or gDNA, and it came from T cells, B-cell-depleted T cells, or PBMCs.

Authors' methods: Reference gene primers were amplified, and this amplification served to estimate nucleated cell counts. TCRdb's table, derived via immunoSEQ multiplex PCR, lists solely in-frame clones and lacks some. V and J calls and clone size come straight from that table; D and trimming were deduced from the DNA. The sample includes approximately 170,000 clones, roughly 88% of them seen just once. Germline lookup yields CDR1 SGHKS and CDR2 YYEKEE (reference sequence). V shed 0 bases and J shed 3 bases, with 12 bases lying between them. The CDR3 contains 15 residues. Sequencing was carried out using peripheral blood. The TCR originated in a man older than 75 with COVID-19, enrolled during active disease. This chain links TRBV5-5 with TRBJ1-2; possible D gene TRBD1, 5 bases. The CDR3 here is CASSLGLRGDYGYTF. The CDR3 nucleotides read TGTGCCAGCAGCTTGGGACTCCGGGGGGACTATGGCTACACCTTC.